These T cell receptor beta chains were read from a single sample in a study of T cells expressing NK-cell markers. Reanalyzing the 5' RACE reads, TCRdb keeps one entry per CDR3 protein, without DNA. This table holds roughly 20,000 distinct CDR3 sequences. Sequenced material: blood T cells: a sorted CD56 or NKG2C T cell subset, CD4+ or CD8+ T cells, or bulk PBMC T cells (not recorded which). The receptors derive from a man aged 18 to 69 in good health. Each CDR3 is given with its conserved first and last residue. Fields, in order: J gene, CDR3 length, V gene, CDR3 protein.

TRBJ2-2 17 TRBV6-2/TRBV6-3 CATNQAGLGQNTGELFF
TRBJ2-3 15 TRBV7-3 CASSPSSGSTDTQYF
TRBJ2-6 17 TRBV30 CAWSKGSGLSGANVLTF
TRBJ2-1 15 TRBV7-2 CASSLQGLAGGEQFF
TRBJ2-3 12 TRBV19 CATDRGTDTQYF
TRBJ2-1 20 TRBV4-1 CASSRGLQGILAGGPREQFF
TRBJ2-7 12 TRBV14 CASSQDTYEQYF
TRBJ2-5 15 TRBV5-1 CASSGSGTGPETQYF
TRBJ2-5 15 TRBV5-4 CASSAPSGGWETQYF
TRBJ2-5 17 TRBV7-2 CASSLGVGQGSGETQYF
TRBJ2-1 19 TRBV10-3 CAISVSHPSGRAVSNEQFF
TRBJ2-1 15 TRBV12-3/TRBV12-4 CASSKTSGTYNEQFF
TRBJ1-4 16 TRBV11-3 CASSSKRFSSNEKLFF
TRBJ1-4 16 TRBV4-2 CASSQNQGATNEKLFF
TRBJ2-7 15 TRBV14 CASSQGTGDFYEQYF
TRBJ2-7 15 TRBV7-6 CASSNGLAAPYEQYF
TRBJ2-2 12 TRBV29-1 CSVLEDTGELFF
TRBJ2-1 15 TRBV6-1 CASSRTGGAGGEQFF
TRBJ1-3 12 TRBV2 CASNLAGNTIYF
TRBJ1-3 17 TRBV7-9 CASSLAGDFGSGNTIYF
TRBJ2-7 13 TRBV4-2 CASSHNQGYEQYF
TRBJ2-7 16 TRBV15 CATSRVSGTGPYEQYF
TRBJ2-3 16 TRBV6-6 CASSLGTGPSTDTQYF
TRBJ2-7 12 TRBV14 CASSQASDEQYF
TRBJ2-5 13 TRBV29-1 CSVIRDRAETQYF
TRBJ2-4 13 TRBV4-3 CASSQVSGSIQYF
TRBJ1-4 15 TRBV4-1 CASSQSGTGNEKLFF
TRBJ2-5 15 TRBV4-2 CASSQGAGSWETQYF
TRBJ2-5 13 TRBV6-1 CASRTTGLGTQYF
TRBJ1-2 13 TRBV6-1 CASGQGGQYGYTF
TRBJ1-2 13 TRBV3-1 CASSPKGRYGYTF
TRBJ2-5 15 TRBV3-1 CASSQGWAPKETQYF
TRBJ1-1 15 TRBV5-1 CASRADGQPNTEAFF
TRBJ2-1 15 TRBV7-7 CASSLAGGFYNEQFF
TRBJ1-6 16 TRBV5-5 CASSLRLTQTDSPLHF
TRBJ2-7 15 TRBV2 CASSEARGLSYEQYF
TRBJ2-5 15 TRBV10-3 CAISATSGNQETQYF
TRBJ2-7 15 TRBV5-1 CASSLAGDRGYEQYF
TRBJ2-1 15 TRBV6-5 CASSYEASSYNEQFF
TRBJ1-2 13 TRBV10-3 CAISGGQVYGYTF